The text below deals with one TCR beta chain. Its specificity is unknown. The TCRbeta library was prepared with unique molecular identifiers. TCRdb re-called the PCR reads through MiXCR, storing one row per CDR3 protein. The data show a few hundred thousand distinct CDR3 sequences, roughly 27% seen once. The sample originates from a study of T-cell reconstitution after alpha-beta-depleted transplantation in children. Trimming pared 0 bases from V and 2 bases from J, leaving 17 bases between. The CDR3 covers 17 residues. The germline gives CDR1 MNHEY, CDR2 SVGAGI. The study's findings and limits: Reported findings indicate that, about two months after transplant, alpha-beta T cells came from several hundred expanded clones, which were derived from non-depleted graft cells.

This clonotype was sampled from a boy less than two years old with Wiskott-Aldrich syndrome, due to receive a stem cell transplant. The chain employs TRBV6-5 and TRBJ2-7; tentatively, D is TRBD1 (5 bases). Sample: PBMCs, taken before TCRalphabeta/CD19-depleted stem cell transplant. The CDR3 loop reads CASSYSRTEQDPYEQYF. The CDR3 DNA sequence: TGTGCCAGCAGTTACTCGAGAACAGAACAGGACCCCTACGAGCAGTACTTC.